Below, 15 T cell receptor beta chains from the same sample are listed, as sequenced in a study of T cells in Graves' hyperthyroidism and ophthalmopathy. Amplified regions were TCR beta CDR3 sequences from RNA transcripts. The TCR CDR3 was amplified in a first-round RT-PCR using the HTBI primer set. TCRdb re-analysed the multiplex PCR reads in MiXCR, keeping a single row per CDR3 protein. Of 600,000 to 850,000 distinct CDR3 sequences listed, about 19% are singletons. Sequenced material: blood. The receptor source for this set is a woman in her 50s with Graves' hyperthyroidism that later progressed to Graves' ophthalmopathy.

This clonotype was detected a few times. The chain links TRBV11-2 to TRBJ1-2; 10 bases line up with TRBD1. Trimming at V came to 1 base and at J to 3 bases, leaving 2 bases not matched to a gene. There are 15 residues in the CDR3. Germline V gene data show CDR1 as SGHAT and CDR2 as FQNNGV. CDR3: CASSLGQGADYGYTF. The CDR3 DNA sequence: TGTGCCAGCAGCTTAGGACAGGGGGCAGACTATGGCTACACCTTC.

This clonotype has a handful of counts. The chain recombines TRBV2 with TRBJ1-5; D possibly corresponds to TRBD1 (6 bases). V dropped 0 bases and J dropped 5 bases, with 8 bases sitting between them. The length of the CDR3 is 14 residues. From germline, CDR1 is SNHLY and CDR2 FYNNEI. The CDR3, as DNA: TGTGCCAGCAGTGAAGCTACAGGGTATCAGCCCCAGCATTTT. Protein product: CASSEATGYQPQHF.

This clonotype occurred once. The chain is built from TRBV20-1 and TRBJ2-5; 15 bases align to TRBD2. The germline CDR1 and CDR2 sequences are DFQATT and SNEGSKA (reference sequence). There are 19 residues in the CDR3. With V trimmed by 1 base and J by 9 bases, 18 bases remained unmatched. The CDR3 protein is CSARGPGTSGGRHLGAQYF. The CDR3 coding sequence is TGCAGTGCTAGAGGCCCCGGGACTAGCGGGGGGAGACACCTGGGGGCCCAGTACTTC.

The chain couples TRBV19 to TRBJ1-1; 11 bases agree with TRBD1. V dropped 3 bases and J dropped 4; count of bases not matched to a gene: 13. The germline V gene has CDR1 LNHDA and CDR2 SQIVND (reference sequence). The CDR3 is 18 amino acids. CDR3 sequence: CASSIHTPSGTGGTEAFF. The CDR3 bases are TGTGCCAGTAGTATCCATACTCCCAGCGGGACAGGGGGCACTGAAGCTTTCTTT.

The chain carries TRBV20-1 and TRBJ2-1; D is undetermined. Germline CDR1 DFQATT, CDR2 SNEGSKA (reference sequence). This CDR3 has 11 residues. The germline V and J ends were trimmed by 3 bases and 6 bases, with 6 bases remaining between them. CDR3 nucleotides: TGCAGTGCTAGTGGAGTCAATGAGCAGTTCTTC. It is translated as CSASGVNEQFF.

Only a few counts were recorded for this clonotype. V gene TRBV6-2 or TRBV6-3 combines with J gene TRBJ1-5; 7 nucleotides match TRBD1. Germline trimming cut 6 bases from V and 0 bases from J; bases unmatched to any gene: 5. The germline V gene encodes CDR1 MNHEY and CDR2 SVGEGT. The CDR3 extends over 15 amino acids. This CDR3 reads CASSVDRSSNQPQHF. The CDR3 DNA follows: TGTGCCAGCAGCGTGGACAGGTCTAGCAATCAGCCCCAGCATTTT.

This clonotype was counted ten times or more. The chain carries TRBV12-3 or TRBV12-4 and TRBJ2-1; tentatively, D is TRBD1 or TRBD2 (5 bases each). The CDR3 contains 14 residues. Deletions cut 7 bases from V and 4 bases from J, with 14 bases between. The CDR3 loop is CASIPPGRYNEQFF. Written as DNA, the CDR3 is TGTGCCAGCATCCCCCCGGGACGTTACAATGAGCAGTTCTTC.

This clonotype was found many times. The chain carries TRBV20-1 and TRBJ2-7; 9 nucleotides match TRBD2. CDR3 size: 13 residues. V was pared by 7 bases and J by 0 bases, with 4 bases of the junction left unmatched. Germline CDR1 is DFQATT and CDR2 is SNEGSKA (reference sequence). CDR3 region: CSVPGLASYEQYF. CDR3 DNA: TGCAGTGTCCCGGGACTAGCCTCCTACGAGCAGTACTTC.

At least ten counts were recorded for this clonotype. The V gene is TRBV2, the J gene TRBJ2-7; no reliable D call. The CDR3 contains 12 residues. From germline, CDR1 is SNHLY and CDR2 FYNNEI. V shed 7 bases and J shed 6 bases, with 13 bases lying between them. The CDR3 DNA reads as TGTGCCAGCACCCCCTGGAAGCGCGAGCAGTACTTC. As protein: CASTPWKREQYF.

This clonotype was found a few times. The chain carries TRBV6-1 and TRBJ1-1, with D uncertain. The germline CDR1 and CDR2 sequences are MNHNS and SASEGT. This CDR3 region has 12 residues. Trimming took off 6 bases at V and 4 bases at J, with 9 bases between the two ends. The CDR3 DNA follows: TGTGCCAGCAGACCCCGGGGCACTGAAGCTTTCTTT. Amino acids: CASRPRGTEAFF.

The V and J genes are TRBV7-6 and TRBJ2-1; D is possibly TRBD2 (7 bases). Germline V gene sequence: CDR1 SGHVS, CDR2 FNYEAQ. The germline V and J ends were trimmed by 1 base and 4 bases, with 14 bases remaining between them. The CDR3 has 16 residues. CDR3 region: CASSLVGGAQYNEQFF. The CDR3 DNA reads as TGTGCCAGCAGCTTAGTTGGGGGGGCTCAATACAATGAGCAGTTCTTC.

This clonotype was found a few times. The chain joins TRBV13 to TRBJ1-5; tentatively, D is TRBD1 (5 bases). The length of the CDR3 is 15 residues. The germline gives CDR1 PRHDT, CDR2 FYEKMQ (reference sequence). V was cut by 1 base and J by 4 bases, with 11 bases left in between. CDR3: CASSLARDGNQPQHF. In DNA form, the CDR3 reads TGTGCCAGCAGCTTAGCCCGGGACGGGAATCAGCCCCAGCATTTT.

In its sample, this clonotype was seen many times. This chain joins TRBV2 and TRBJ2-3, with 12 positions matching TRBD2. With V trimmed by 8 bases and J by 0 bases, 3 bases remained unmatched. The CDR3 runs 15 residues. Per germline, CDR1 SNHLY and CDR2 FYNNEI. The CDR3 sequence is CASQTSGGSTDTQYF. For the CDR3, the DNA is TGTGCCAGCCAGACTAGCGGGGGAAGCACAGATACGCAGTATTTT.

This clonotype was counted ten times or more. CDR3 residues: CASSLLLVRGQLYGYTF. As DNA, the CDR3 is TGTGCCAGCAGTTTACTTTTAGTCAGGGGACAGCTCTATGGCTACACCTTC. The rearrangement uses TRBV12-3 or TRBV12-4 and TRBJ1-2; 7 nucleotides align to TRBD1. V lost 2 bases to trimming and J lost 4 bases; unmatched junction nucleotides: 13. The CDR3 runs 17 residues.

Many counts were recorded for this clonotype. The gene calls are TRBV6-1 and TRBJ2-7, with unresolved D. The CDR3 runs 11 residues. V was pared by 6 bases and J by 5 bases, with 8 bases between. Germline V gives CDR1 MNHNS, CDR2 SASEGT. In DNA, the CDR3 is TGTGCCAGCAGGGAGTACCACGAGCAGTACTTC. It specifies CASREYHEQYF.